This TCR beta chain originates from a study of T cells in Graves' hyperthyroidism and ophthalmopathy. Study at large: Peripheral blood sampling occurred at initial diagnosis, before any treatment.

Points from the study as a whole: Most thyroid clonotypes that were expanded above 0.001 also turned up in blood.

This clonotype appeared a few times. Its target is unknown. Researchers amplified the TCR beta CDR3 regions from RNA transcripts. The HTBI primer set drove a first-round RT-PCR of the TCR CDR3. TCRdb re-called the multiplex PCR reads with MiXCR, one entry per CDR3 protein. The table shows approximately 720,000 distinct CDR3 sequences, with around 19% occurring only once. A sample of blood taken at first hyperthyroidism diagnosis preceded any ophthalmopathy symptoms. This CDR3 spans 13 amino acids. Trimming took off 4 bases at V and 2 bases at J, with 7 bases between the two ends. What was sequenced was blood. The receptor's source is a woman between 45 and 60 years old with Graves' hyperthyroidism that later progressed to Graves' ophthalmopathy. The chain has TRBV12-3 or TRBV12-4 and TRBJ2-3, with D hard to call. Here the CDR3 reads CASSYGVTDTQYF. CDR3 bases: TGTGCCAGCAGTTATGGCGTCACAGATACGCAGTATTTT.